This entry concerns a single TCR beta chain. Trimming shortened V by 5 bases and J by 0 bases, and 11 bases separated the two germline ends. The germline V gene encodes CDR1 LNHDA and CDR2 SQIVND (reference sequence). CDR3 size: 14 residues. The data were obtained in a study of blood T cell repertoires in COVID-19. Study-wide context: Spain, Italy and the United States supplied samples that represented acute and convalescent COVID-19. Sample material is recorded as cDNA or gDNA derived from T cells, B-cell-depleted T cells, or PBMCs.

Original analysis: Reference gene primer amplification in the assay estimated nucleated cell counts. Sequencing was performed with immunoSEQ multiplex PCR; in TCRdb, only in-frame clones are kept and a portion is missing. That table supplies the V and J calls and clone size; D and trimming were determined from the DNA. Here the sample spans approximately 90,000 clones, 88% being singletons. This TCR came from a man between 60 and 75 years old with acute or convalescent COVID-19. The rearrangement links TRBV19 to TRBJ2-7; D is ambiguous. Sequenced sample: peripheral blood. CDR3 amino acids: CASSVPGASYEQYF. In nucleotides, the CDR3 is TGTGCCAGTAGTGTACCGGGTGCCTCCTACGAGCAGTACTTC. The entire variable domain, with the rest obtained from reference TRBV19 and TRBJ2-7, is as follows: DGGITQSPKYLFRKEGQNVTLSCEQNLNHDAMYWYRQDPGQGLRLIYYSQIVNDFQKGDIAEGYSVSREKKESFPLTVTSAQKNPTAFYLCASSVPGASYEQYFGPGTRLTVT.